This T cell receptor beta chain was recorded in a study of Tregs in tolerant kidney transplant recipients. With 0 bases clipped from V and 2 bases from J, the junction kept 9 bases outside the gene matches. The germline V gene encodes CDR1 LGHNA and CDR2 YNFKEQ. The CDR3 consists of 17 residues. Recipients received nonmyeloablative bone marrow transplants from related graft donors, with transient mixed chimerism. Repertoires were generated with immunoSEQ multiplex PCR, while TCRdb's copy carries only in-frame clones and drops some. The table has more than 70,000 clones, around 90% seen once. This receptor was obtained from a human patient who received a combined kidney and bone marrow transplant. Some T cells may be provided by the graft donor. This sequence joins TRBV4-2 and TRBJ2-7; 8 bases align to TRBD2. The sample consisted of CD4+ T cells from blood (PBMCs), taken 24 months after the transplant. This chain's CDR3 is CASSQDLLRGAPYEQYF. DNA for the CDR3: TGTGCCAGCAGCCAAGATCTGTTGCGGGGGGCTCCCTACGAGCAGTACTTC.